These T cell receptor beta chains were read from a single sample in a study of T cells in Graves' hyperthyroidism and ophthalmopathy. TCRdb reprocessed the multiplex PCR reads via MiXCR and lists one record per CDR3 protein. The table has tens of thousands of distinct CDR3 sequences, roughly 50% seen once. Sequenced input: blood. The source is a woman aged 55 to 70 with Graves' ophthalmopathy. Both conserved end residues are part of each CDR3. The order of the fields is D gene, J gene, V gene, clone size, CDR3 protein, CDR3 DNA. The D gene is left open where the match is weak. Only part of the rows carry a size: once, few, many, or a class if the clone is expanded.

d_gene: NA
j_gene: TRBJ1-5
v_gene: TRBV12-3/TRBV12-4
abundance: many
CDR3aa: CASSPQRGSRNQPQHF
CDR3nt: TGTGCCAGCAGCCCCCAGAGGGGTTCTCGCAATCAGCCCCAGCATTTT

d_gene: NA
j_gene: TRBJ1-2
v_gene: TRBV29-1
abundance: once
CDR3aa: CSVDPGAEILGYTF
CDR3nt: TGCAGCGTTGATCCGGGGGCCGAGATTTTGGGCTACACCTTC

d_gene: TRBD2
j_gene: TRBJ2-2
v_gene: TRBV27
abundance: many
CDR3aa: CASTPSGRAHTGELFF
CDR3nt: TGTGCCAGCACCCCTAGCGGGAGGGCCCACACCGGGGAGCTGTTTTTT

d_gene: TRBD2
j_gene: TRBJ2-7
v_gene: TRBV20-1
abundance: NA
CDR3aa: CSARDATGLAGMPLYEQYF
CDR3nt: TGCAGTGCTAGAGACGCAACGGGACTAGCGGGAATGCCCCTCTACGAGCAGTACTTC

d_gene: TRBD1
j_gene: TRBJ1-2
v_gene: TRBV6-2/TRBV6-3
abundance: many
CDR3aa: CASSYAGQSFYGYTF
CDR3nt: TGTGCCAGCAGTTACGCGGGACAGTCCTTCTATGGCTACACCTTC

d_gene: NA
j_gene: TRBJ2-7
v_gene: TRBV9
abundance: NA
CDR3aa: CASSVGAGIGEQYF
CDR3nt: TGTGCCAGCAGCGTAGGGGCAGGCATCGGCGAGCAGTACTTC

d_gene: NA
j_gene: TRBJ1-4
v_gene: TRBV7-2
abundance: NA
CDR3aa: CASRPSGGSTNEKLFF
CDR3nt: TGTGCCAGCAGGCCAAGCGGCGGTTCAACTAATGAAAAACTGTTTTTT

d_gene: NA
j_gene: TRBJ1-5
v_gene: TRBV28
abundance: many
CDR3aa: CASSFTRNNQPQHF
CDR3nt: TGTGCCAGCAGTTTCACCAGGAACAATCAGCCCCAGCATTTT

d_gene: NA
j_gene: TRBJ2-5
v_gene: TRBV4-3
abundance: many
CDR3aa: CASSQEWGWWRETQYF
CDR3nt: TGCGCCAGCAGCCAAGAGTGGGGGTGGTGGCGAGAGACCCAGTACTTC

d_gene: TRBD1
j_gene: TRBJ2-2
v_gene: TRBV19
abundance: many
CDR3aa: CASSIGDRGFTGELFF
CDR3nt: TGTGCCAGTAGTATAGGGGACAGGGGGTTCACCGGGGAGCTGTTTTTT

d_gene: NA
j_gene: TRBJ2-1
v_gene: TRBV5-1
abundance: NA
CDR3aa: CASSHSDYVNNEQFF
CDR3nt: TGCGCCAGCAGCCATTCTGACTACGTAAACAATGAGCAGTTCTTC

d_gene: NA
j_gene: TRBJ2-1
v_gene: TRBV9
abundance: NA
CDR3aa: CASSVRGRSYNQQLF
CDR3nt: TGTGCCAGCAGCGTCCGGGGCCGCTCCTACAATCAGCAGCTCTTC

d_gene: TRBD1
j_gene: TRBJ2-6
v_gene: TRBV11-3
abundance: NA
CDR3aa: CASSDRAGASVLTF
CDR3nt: TGTGCCAGCAGCGACAGGGCTGGGGCCAGCGTCCTGACTTTC

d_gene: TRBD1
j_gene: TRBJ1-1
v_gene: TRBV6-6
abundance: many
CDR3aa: CAATGGNTEAFF
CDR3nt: TGTGCCGCTACAGGGGGGAACACTGAAGCTTTCTTT

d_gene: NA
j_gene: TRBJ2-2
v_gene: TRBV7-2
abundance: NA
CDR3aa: CASLGGGRNGYTFGSGTRELFF
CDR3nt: NA

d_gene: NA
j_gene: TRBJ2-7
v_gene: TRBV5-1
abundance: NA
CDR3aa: CASTKRPPSYEQYF
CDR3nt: TGCGCCAGCACCAAAAGGCCTCCCAGCTACGAGCAGTACTTC

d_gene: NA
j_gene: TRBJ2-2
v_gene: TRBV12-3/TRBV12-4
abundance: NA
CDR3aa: CASSRSGRDRGRPGELFF
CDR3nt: TGTGCCAGCAGTCGTAGCGGGAGGGACAGGGGTAGGCCCGGGGAGCTGTTTTTT

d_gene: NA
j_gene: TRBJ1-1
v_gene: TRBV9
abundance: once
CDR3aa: CASSALAGGLMNTEAFF
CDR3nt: TGTGCCAGCAGCGCCTTAGCGGGGGGGTTGATGAACACTGAAGCTTTCTTT

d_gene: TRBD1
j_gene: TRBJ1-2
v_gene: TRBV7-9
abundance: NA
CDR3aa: CASSWGQGASGGYTF
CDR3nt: TGTGCCAGCAGCTGGGGGCAGGGGGCTAGTGGAGGCTACACCTTC

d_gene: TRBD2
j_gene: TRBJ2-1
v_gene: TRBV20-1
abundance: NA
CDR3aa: CSATGGAGYNEQFF
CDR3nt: TGCAGTGCTACCGGGGGGGCGGGTTACAATGAGCAGTTCTTC

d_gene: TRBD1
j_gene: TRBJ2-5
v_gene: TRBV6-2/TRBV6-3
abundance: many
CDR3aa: CASNRDRDVETQYF
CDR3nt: TGTGCCAGTAATAGGGACAGGGACGTGGAGACCCAGTACTTC

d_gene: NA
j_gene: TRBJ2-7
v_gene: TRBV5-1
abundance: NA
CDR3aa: CASSLALPCKQYF
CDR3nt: TGCGCCAGCAGCTTGGCTCTCCCCTGCAAGCAGTACTTC

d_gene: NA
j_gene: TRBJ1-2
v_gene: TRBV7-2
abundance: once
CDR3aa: CASSPRRGARGYTF
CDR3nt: TGTGCCAGCAGCCCAAGGCGGGGGGCGCGTGGCTACACCTTC

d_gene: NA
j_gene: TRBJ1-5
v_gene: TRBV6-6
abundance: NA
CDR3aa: CASYDSHASPLHFGTGQPQHF
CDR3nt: NA

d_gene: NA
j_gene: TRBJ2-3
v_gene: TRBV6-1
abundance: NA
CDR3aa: CVSSPSIDTQYF
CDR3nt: TGTGTCAGCAGCCCGAGCATAGATACGCAGTATTTT

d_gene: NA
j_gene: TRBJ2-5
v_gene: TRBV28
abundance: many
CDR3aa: CASRLGHQETQYF
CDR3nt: TGTGCCAGCAGACTAGGGCACCAAGAGACCCAGTACTTC

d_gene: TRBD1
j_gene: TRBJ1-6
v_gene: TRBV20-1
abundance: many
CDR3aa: CSASDQGATFSYNSPLHF
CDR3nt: TGCAGTGCTAGTGATCAGGGGGCCACTTTCTCCTATAATTCACCCCTCCACTTT

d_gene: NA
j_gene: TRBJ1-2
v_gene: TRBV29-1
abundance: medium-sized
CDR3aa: CSVEMGYGYTF
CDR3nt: TGCAGCGTTGAAATGGGTTATGGCTACACCTTC

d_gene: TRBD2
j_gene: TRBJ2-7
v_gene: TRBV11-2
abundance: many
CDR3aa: CASRRTSGTSYEQYF
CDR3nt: TGTGCCAGCAGGCGGACTAGCGGGACTTCCTACGAGCAGTACTTC

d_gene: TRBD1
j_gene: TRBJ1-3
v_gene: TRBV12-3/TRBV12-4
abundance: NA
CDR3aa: CASSAGQGTIYF
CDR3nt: TGTGCCAGCAGTGCGGGACAGGGCACCATATATTTT

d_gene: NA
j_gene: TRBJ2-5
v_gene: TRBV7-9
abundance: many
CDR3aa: CASSLHLAYQETQYF
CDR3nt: TGTGCCAGCAGCTTGCATCTGGCGTACCAAGAGACCCAGTACTTC

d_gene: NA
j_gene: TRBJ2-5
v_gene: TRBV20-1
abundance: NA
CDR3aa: CSARTQYF
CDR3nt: TGCAGTGCTAGAACCCAGTACTTC

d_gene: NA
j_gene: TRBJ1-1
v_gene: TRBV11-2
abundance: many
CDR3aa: CASSSKGGAFF
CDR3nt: TGTGCCAGCAGCTCGAAAGGGGGAGCTTTCTTT

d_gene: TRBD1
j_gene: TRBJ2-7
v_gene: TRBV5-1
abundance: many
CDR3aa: CASRADRDYEQYF
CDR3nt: TGCGCCAGCAGAGCTGACAGGGACTACGAGCAGTACTTC

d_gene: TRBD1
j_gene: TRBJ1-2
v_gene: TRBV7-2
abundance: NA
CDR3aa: CASSLARGSVYPPTGNGYGYTF
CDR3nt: TGTGCCAGCAGCTTAGCGCGGGGTAGCGTTTACCCCCCGACAGGGAACGGCTATGGCTACACCTTC

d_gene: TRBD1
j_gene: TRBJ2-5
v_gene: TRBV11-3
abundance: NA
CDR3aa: CASSHDGQGEETQYF
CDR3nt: TGTGCCAGCAGCCACGACGGACAGGGGGAAGAGACCCAGTACTTC

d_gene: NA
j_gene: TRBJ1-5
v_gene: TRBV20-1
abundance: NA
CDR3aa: CSARSGGGGNQPQHF
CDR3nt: TGCAGTGCTAGATCGGGGGGAGGAGGCAATCAGCCCCAGCATTTT

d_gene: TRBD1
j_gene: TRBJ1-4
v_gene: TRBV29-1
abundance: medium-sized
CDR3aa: CSCFGTGGEKLFF
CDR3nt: TGCAGCTGCTTTGGGACAGGGGGCGAAAAACTGTTTTTT

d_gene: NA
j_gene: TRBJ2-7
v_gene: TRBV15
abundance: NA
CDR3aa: CATSRGSGQFSYEQYF
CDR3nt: TGTGCCACCAGCAGAGGTTCGGGGCAATTCTCCTACGAGCAGTACTTC

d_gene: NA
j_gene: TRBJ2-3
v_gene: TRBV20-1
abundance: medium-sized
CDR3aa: CSADIGDTQYF
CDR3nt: TGCAGTGCCGACATTGGAGATACGCAGTATTTT

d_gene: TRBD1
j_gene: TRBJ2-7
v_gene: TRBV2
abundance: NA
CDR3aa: CASTGQGDHEQYF
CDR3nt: TGTGCCAGCACAGGACAGGGCGACCACGAGCAGTACTTC

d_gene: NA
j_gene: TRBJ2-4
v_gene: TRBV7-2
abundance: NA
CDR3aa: CASSLSGGRAKNIQYF
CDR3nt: TGTGCCAGCAGCTTAAGTGGTGGAAGAGCCAAAAACATTCAGTACTTC

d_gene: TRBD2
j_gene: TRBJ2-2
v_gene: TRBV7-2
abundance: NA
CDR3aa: CASSWAGGLFF
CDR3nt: TGTGCCAGCAGCTGGGCGGGGGGGCTGTTTTTT

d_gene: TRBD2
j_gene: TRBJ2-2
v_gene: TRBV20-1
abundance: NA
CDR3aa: CSAPLTSGNTGELFF
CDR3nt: TGCAGTGCGCCCTTAACTAGCGGGAACACCGGGGAGCTGTTTTTT

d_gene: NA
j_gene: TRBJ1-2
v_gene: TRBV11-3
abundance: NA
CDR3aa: CASSLLSDSLNYGYTF
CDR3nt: TGTGCCAGCAGCTTATTATCCGACAGTTTGAACTATGGCTACACCTTC

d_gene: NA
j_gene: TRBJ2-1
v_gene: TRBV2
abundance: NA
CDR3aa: CASSEDVTNEQFF
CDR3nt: TGTGCCAGCAGTGAGGATGTGACTAATGAGCAGTTCTTC

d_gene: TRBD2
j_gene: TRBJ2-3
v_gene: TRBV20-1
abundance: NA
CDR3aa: CNSTSGGHTATQYF
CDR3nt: TGCAATTCTACTAGCGGGGGGCACACAGCTACGCAGTATTTT

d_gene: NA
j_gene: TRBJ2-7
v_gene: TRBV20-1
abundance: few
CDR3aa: CSAAGQPNSYEQYF
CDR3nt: TGCAGTGCCGCGGGACAGCCCAATTCCTACGAGCAGTACTTC

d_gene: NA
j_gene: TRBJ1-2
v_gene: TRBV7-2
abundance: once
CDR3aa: CASSQGQGSGYTF
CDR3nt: TGTGCCAGCAGCCAGGGGCAGGGTTCTGGCTACACCTTC

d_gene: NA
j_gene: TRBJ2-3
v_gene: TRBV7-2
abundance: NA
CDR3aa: CSSSQRTAQKDTQYF
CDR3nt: TGTTCCAGCAGCCAGAGGACAGCCCAAAAGGATACGCAGTATTTT

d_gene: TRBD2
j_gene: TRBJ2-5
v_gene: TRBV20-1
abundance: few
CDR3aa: CSATWTSGAETQYF
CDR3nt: TGCAGTGCTACCTGGACTAGCGGGGCGGAGACCCAGTACTTC

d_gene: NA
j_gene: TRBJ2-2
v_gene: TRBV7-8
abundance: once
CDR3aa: CASSSLGGAPGELFF
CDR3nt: TGTGCCAGTAGCTCCCTCGGGGGAGCACCCGGGGAGCTGTTTTTT

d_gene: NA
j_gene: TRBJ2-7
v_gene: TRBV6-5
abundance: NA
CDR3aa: CASSFNFAGSEQYF
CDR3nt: TGTGCCAGCAGTTTCAATTTTGCCGGGAGCGAGCAGTACTTC

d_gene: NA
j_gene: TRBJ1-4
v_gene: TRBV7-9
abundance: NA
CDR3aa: CASSLAGTKLFF
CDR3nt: TGTGCCAGCAGCTTAGCAGGAACTAAACTGTTTTTT

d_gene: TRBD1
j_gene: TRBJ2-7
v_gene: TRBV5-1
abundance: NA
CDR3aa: CASSLSIGGQGFSYEQYF
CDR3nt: TGCGCCAGCAGCCTCTCGATTGGAGGACAGGGGTTTTCCTACGAGCAGTACTTC

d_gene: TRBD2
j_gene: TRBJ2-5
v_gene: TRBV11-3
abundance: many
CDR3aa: CASSSGNLAGGETQYF
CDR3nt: TGTGCCAGCAGCTCCGGGAATCTAGCGGGGGGGGAGACCCAGTACTTC

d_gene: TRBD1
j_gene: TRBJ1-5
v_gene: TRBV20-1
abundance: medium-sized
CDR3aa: CSVSTGYSNQPQHF
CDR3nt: TGCAGTGTCTCGACAGGGTATAGCAATCAGCCCCAGCATTTT

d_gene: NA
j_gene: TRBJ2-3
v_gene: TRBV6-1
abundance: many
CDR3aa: CASSDDRRTSTDTQYF
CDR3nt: TGTGCCAGCAGTGATGACAGGCGAACTAGCACAGATACGCAGTATTTT

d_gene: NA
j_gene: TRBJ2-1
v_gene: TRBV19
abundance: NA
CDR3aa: CASSDSASYNEQFF
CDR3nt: TGTGCCAGTAGTGACAGCGCTTCCTACAATGAGCAGTTCTTC

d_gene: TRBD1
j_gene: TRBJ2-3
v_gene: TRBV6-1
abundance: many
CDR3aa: CASSRKEGQGAPDTQYF
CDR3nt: TGTGCCAGCAGCAGAAAGGAGGGACAGGGGGCCCCAGATACGCAGTATTTT